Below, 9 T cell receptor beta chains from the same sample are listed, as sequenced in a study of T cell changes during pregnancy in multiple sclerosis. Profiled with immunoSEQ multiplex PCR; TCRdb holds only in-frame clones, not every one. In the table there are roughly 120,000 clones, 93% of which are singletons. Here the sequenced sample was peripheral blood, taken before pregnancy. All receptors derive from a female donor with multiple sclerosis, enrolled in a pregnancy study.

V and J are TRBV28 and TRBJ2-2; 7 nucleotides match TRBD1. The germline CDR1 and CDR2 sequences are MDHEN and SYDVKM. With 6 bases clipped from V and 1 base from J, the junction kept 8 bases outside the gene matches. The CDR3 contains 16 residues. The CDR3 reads CASSAPRGRNTGELFF. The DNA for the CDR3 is TGTGCCAGCAGCGCCCCCAGGGGGAGGAACACCGGGGAGCTGTTTTTT.

CDR3 sequence (DNA): TGTGCCAGCAGCCCACCGTGGGGACAGGGGCCAGCAGATACGCAGTATTTT. Protein sequence: CASSPPWGQGPADTQYF. The chain combines TRBV9 with TRBJ2-3, with 10 positions matching TRBD1. With 4 bases clipped from V and 4 bases from J, the junction kept 12 bases outside the gene matches. CDR1 is SGDLS and CDR2 is YYNGEE in the germline V gene. This CDR3 is 17 amino acids long. The full variable domain, completed using reference TRBV9 and TRBJ2-3, is DSGVTQTPKHLITATGQRVTLRCSPRSGDLSVYWYQQSLDQGLQFLIQYYNGEERAKGNILERFSAQQFPDLHSELNLSSLELGDSALYFCASSPPWGQGPADTQYFGPGTRLTVL.

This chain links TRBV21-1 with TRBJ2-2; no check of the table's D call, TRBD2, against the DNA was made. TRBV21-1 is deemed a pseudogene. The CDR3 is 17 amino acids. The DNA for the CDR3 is TGTGCCAGCAGCAAGCGGGGAAGACGAGCTGACACCGGGGAGCTGTTTTTT. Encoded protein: CASSKRGRRADTGELFF.

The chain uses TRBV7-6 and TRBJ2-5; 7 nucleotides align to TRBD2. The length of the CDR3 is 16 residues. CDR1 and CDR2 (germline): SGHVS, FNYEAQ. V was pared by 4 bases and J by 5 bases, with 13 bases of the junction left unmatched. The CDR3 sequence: CASSSLPWGEGETQYF. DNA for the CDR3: TGTGCCAGCAGCTCCCTTCCCTGGGGGGAGGGGGAGACCCAGTACTTC.

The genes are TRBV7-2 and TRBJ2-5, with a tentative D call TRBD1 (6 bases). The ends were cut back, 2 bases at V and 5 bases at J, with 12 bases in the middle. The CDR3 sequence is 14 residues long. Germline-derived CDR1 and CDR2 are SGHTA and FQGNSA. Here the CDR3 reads CASSLLGAWETQYF. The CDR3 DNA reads TGTGCCAGCAGCTTACTGGGGGCGTGGGAGACCCAGTACTTC.

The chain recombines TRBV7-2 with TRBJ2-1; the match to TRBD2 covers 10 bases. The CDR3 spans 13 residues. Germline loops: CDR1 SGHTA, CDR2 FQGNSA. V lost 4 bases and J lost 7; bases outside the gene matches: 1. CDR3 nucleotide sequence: TGTGCCAGCAGCTCGACTAGCGGGAATGAGCAGTTCTTC. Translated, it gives CASSSTSGNEQFF.

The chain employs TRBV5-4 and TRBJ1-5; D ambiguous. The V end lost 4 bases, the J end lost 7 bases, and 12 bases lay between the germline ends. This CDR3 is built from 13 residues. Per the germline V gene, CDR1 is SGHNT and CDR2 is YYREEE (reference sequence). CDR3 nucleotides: TGTGCCAGCAGCCCCGGGATCAAACAGCCCCAGCATTTT. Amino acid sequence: CASSPGIKQPQHF.

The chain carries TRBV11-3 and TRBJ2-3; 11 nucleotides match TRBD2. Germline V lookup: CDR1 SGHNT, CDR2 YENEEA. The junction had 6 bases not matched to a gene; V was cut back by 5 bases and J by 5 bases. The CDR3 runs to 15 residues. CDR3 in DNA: TGTGCCAGCAGCGCGGGACTAGCGGTCGGAGATACGCAGTATTTT. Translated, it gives CASSAGLAVGDTQYF.

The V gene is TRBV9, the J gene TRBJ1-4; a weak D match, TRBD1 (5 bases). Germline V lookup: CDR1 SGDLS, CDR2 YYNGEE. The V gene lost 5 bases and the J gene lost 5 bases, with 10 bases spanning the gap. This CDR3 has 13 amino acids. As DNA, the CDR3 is TGTGCCAGCAGTAAGGGGCAGAATGAAAAACTGTTTTTT. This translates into CASSKGQNEKLFF. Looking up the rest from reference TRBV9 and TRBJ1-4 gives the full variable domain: DSGVTQTPKHLITATGQRVTLRCSPRSGDLSVYWYQQSLDQGLQFLIQYYNGEERAKGNILERFSAQQFPDLHSELNLSSLELGDSALYFCASSKGQNEKLFFGSGTQLSVL.